One sample yielded the 5 T cell receptor beta chains listed below, sequenced in a study of OX40 agonist ivuxolimab in advanced cancers. Here immunoSEQ multiplex PCR was the method, and the copy in TCRdb shows in-frame clones only, minus some. The data contain about 48,000 clones, approximately 84% of them singletons. Source: CD4+ or CD8+ T cells sorted from blood, taken in a trial of the OX40 agonist ivuxolimab. The receptors shown here come from an adult with an advanced solid tumor such as melanoma, head and neck, liver or kidney cancer.

V is TRBV11-2 and J is TRBJ2-5; TRBD1 agrees at 7 bases. The length of the CDR3 is 14 residues. J gave up 2 bases and V 5 bases, and 5 bases lay outside the gene matches. Germline loops: CDR1 SGHAT, CDR2 FQNNGV. CDR3: CASSRGDSQETQYF. CDR3 DNA: TGTGCCAGCAGCCGTGGGGACAGTCAAGAGACCCAGTACTTC.

Concerning this clone: The same CDR3 is also encoded by other DNA sequences in this sample. CDR3 residues: CSVGTSGADTQYF. Here the CDR3 DNA reads TGCAGCGTTGGGACTAGCGGCGCAGATACGCAGTATTTT. The chain uses TRBV29-1 and TRBJ2-3, with 10 positions matching TRBD2. The CDR3 contains 13 residues. Germline V lookup: CDR1 SQVTM, CDR2 ANQGSEA. J gave up 4 bases and V 4 bases, and 2 bases lay outside the gene matches.

This chain joins TRBV28 and TRBJ2-5; TRBD1 or TRBD2 may be the D gene (5 bases each). The V end lost 7 bases, the J end lost 5 bases, and 17 bases lay between the germline ends. CDR3 length: 14 amino acids. Per germline, CDR1 MDHEN and CDR2 SYDVKM. The CDR3 coding sequence is TGTGCCAGCAAATCCTGGGGGTGGGGGGAGACCCAGTACTTC. The encoded protein is CASKSWGWGETQYF.

The CDR3: CASNYGSYEQYF. The CDR3 DNA follows: TGTGCCAGCAATTATGGGTCCTACGAGCAGTACTTC. The rearrangement uses TRBV2 and TRBJ2-7; D uncertain. The germline gives CDR1 SNHLY, CDR2 FYNNEI. The CDR3 is 12 amino acids. V was shortened by 7 bases and J by 1 base, with 8 bases between the two germline ends.

The chain links TRBV6-6 to TRBJ2-1, with D perhaps matching TRBD2 (6 bases). The V gene's germline CDR1 is MNHNY and CDR2 SVGAGI (reference sequence). CDR3 length equals 15 residues. V was clipped by 4 bases and J by 2 bases, with 12 bases between them. DNA of the CDR3: TGTGCCAGCAGTTCAACAGGACTACCCTACAATGAGCAGTTCTTC. It is translated as CASSSTGLPYNEQFF.